These T cell receptor beta chains were read from a single sample in a study of persistence of HIV-infected CD4 T cells. These receptors' antigens are unknown. The data were produced by immunoSEQ multiplex PCR, yet TCRdb's version contains in-frame clones alone and is incomplete. The top ten hold 14% of the sample, which has about 40,000 clones, 75% to 85% seen once. The source material was CD4+ T cells sorted from PBMCs after roughly 18-hour stimulation, sampled from a patient who received antiretroviral therapy. The receptors originated from an adult man with HIV who was CMV-seropositive. Each CDR3 is given with its conserved first and last residue. The D gene is left open where the match is weak. Some rows have no size entry. The others give once, few or many, or a class for an expanded clone.

CASSFRRGNGYTF	TGTGCCAGCAGTTTCCGGCGGGGGAATGGCTACACCTTC	TRBJ1-2	TRBV6-5	-	13	-
CASSLGQGRQETQYF	TGTGCCAGCAGCCTCGGACAGGGTAGGCAAGAGACCCAGTACTTC	TRBJ2-5	TRBV7-2	TRBD1	15	-
CASSDGLRNTIYF	TGTGCCAGTAGCGACGGGTTGAGAAACACCATATATTTT	TRBJ1-3	TRBV19	-	13	-
CASSLARRDRYNEQFF	TGCGCCAGCAGCTTGGCCAGGCGGGACCGCTACAATGAGCAGTTCTTC	TRBJ2-1	TRBV5-1	-	16	-
CASSKGTSDSPNEQFF	TGTGCCAGCAGCAAAGGCACTAGCGATTCCCCCAATGAGCAGTTCTTC	TRBJ2-1	TRBV21-1	-	16	-
CASSIPQGTEAFF	TGTGCCAGCAGTATACCACAGGGTACTGAAGCTTTCTTT	TRBJ1-1	TRBV6-1	-	13	few
CASSWRASGIGEQYF	TGTGCCAGCAGCTGGAGGGCTAGCGGGATTGGAGAGCAGTACTTC	TRBJ2-7	TRBV27	TRBD2	15	-
CASSAIAGTDTQYF	TGTGCCAGCAGCGCAATAGCGGGGACGGATACGCAGTATTTT	TRBJ2-3	TRBV7-3	TRBD2	14	-
CASSSELASNEQFF	TGTGCCAGCAGTTCCGAATTAGCGTCCAATGAGCAGTTCTTC	TRBJ2-1	TRBV6-5	-	14	-
CASSPSTRGGLGYNEQFF	TGTGCCAGCAGCCCCTCTACACGCGGGGGCCTCGGCTACAATGAGCAGTTCTTC	TRBJ2-1	TRBV3-1/TRBV3-2	-	18	-
CASSVKGGLNTEAFF	TGTGCCAGCAGCGTAAAAGGGGGTCTGAACACTGAAGCTTTCTTT	TRBJ1-1	TRBV7-9	-	15	-
CASSQEDDRGRWGTEAFF	TGTGCCAGCAGCCAAGAGGACGACAGGGGGCGATGGGGCACTGAAGCTTTCTTT	TRBJ1-1	TRBV4-2	TRBD1	18	-
CASSGDRGRNEQFF	TGTGCCAGCAGCGGGGACAGGGGGCGCAATGAGCAGTTCTTC	TRBJ2-1	TRBV27	TRBD1	14	-